The source of this T cell receptor beta chain is a study of control samples from healthy donors and cancer patients. The repertoire was sequenced with immunoSEQ multiplex PCR; TCRdb's copy has only in-frame clones and lacks some. The top ten clones hold around 2% of a sample with about 180,000 clones, 75% to 95% of them seen once. Germline CDR1 reads WNHNN; CDR2 reads SYGVQD (reference sequence). The CDR3 runs 11 residues. Trimming shortened V by 5 bases and J by 2 bases, and 3 bases separated the two germline ends. This clonotype originated in a woman aged 40 to 50 in good health. J is TRBJ1-1 and V is TRBV10-1; D unresolved. The sequencing sample was made of blood. The CDR3 nucleotides are TGCGCCAGCAGTTCCAACACTGAAGCTTTCTTT. Protein: CASSSNTEAFF.